This T cell receptor (beta chain) comes out of a study of blood T cell repertoires in COVID-19. Turning to the study itself: Some COVID-19 samples were acute and others convalescent; all came from the United States, Italy and Spain. PBMCs, B-cell-depleted T cells, or T cells provided the cDNA or gDNA that made up the material.

Authors' analysis steps: Nucleated cell counts were estimated from reference gene primer amplification. The assay was immunoSEQ multiplex PCR, and TCRdb's table has in-frame clones only and misses some. V, J and clone size are those of that table, while D and trimming were read from the DNA. Among 150,000 to 200,000 clones listed, about 84% were seen once. This CDR3 is 16 amino acids long. Looked up from germline, CDR1 is MNHNY and CDR2 is SVGAGI (reference sequence). V lost 4 bases to trimming and J lost 3 bases; unmatched junction nucleotides: 8. Patients of the Seattle cohort, enrolled during active infection, were followed longitudinally.

Input material: peripheral blood. This chain uses TRBV6-6 with TRBJ1-1; TRBD1 agrees at 10 bases. The receptor's source is a person aged 65 to 79 with COVID-19, enrolled during active disease. This CDR3 reads CASSLGQGKRYTEAFF. In DNA, the CDR3 is TGTGCCAGCAGTTTGGGACAGGGGAAGAGATACACTGAAGCTTTCTTT.